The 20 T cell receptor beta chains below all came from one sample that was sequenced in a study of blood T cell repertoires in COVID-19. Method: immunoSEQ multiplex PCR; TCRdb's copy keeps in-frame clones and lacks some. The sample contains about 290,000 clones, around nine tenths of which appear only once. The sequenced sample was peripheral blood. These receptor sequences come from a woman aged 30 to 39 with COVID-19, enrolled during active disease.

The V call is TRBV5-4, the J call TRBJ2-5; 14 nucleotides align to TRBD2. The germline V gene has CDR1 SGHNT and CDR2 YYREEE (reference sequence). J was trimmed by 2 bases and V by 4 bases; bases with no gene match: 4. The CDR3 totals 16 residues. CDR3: CASSHGTSGGQETQYF. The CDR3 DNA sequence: TGTGCCAGCAGCCACGGGACTAGCGGGGGACAAGAGACCCAGTACTTC.

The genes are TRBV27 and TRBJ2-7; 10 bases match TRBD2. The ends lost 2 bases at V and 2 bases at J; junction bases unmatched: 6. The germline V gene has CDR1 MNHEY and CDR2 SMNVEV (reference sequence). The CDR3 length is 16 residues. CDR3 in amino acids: CASSLGVAGGPYEQYF. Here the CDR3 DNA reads TGTGCCAGCAGTTTAGGGGTAGCGGGGGGACCCTACGAGCAGTACTTC.

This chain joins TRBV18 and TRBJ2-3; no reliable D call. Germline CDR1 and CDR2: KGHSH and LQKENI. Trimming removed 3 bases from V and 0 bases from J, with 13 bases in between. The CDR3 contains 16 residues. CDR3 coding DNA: TGTGCCAGCTCACCTCCTCCCGACTGGAGCACAGATACGCAGTATTTT. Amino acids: CASSPPPDWSTDTQYF.

The CDR3 reads CASVKGGNEKLFF. The CDR3 nucleotides are TGTGCCAGCGTCAAGGGGGGGAATGAAAAACTGTTTTTT. The chain employs TRBV2 and TRBJ1-4; D perhaps matches TRBD1 (6 bases). The germline V gene encodes CDR1 SNHLY and CDR2 FYNNEI. The CDR3 is 13 amino acids. Trimming took 8 bases from V and 5 from J, leaving 12 bases between them.

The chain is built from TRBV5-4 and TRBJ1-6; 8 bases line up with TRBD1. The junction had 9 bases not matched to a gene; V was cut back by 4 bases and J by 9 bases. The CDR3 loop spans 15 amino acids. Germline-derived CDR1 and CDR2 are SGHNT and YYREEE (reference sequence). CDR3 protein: CASSGPTGEGSPLHF. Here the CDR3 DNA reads TGTGCCAGCAGCGGACCGACAGGGGAAGGTTCACCCCTCCACTTT.

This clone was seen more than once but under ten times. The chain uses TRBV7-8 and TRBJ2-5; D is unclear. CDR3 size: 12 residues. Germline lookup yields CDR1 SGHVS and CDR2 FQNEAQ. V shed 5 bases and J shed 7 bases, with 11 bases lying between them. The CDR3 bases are TGTGCCAGCAGCCCGAGCGTAGGGACCCAGTACTTC. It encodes CASSPSVGTQYF. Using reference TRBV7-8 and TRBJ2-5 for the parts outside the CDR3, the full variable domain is GAGVSQSPRYKVAKRGQDVALRCDPISGHVSLFWYQQALGQGPEFLTYFQNEAQLDKSGLPSDRFFAERPEGSVSTLKIQRTQQEDSAVYLCASSPSVGTQYFGPGTRLLVL.

The CDR3 bases are TGTGCCAGCCGAGTTACCCCATTGACTAATGAAAAACTGTTTTTT. Translated, it gives CASRVTPLTNEKLFF. The V call is TRBV6-5, the J call TRBJ1-4; no clear D. The CDR3 totals 15 residues. CDR1 and CDR2 (germline): MNHEY, SVGAGI. V lost 8 bases to trimming and J lost 2 bases, with 15 bases between them.

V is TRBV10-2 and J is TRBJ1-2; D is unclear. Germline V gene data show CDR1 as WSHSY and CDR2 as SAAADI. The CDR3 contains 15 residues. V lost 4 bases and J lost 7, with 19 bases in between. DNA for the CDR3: TGCGCCAGCAGTGGAGTCCCCCCCCTTGGGCGTGGCTACACCTTC. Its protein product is CASSGVPPLGRGYTF.

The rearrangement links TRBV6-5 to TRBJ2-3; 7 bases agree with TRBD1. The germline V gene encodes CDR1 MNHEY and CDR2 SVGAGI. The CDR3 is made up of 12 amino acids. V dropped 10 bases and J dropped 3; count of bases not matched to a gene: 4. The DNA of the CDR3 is TGTGCCACCGCACAGGGGACAGATACGCAGTATTTT. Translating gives CATAQGTDTQYF.

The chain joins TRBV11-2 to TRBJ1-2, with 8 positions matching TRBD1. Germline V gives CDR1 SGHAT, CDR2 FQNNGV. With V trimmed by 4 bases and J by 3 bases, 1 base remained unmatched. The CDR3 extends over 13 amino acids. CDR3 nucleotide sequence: TGTGCCAGCAGCTGGGGACAGGACTATGGCTACACCTTC. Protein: CASSWGQDYGYTF.

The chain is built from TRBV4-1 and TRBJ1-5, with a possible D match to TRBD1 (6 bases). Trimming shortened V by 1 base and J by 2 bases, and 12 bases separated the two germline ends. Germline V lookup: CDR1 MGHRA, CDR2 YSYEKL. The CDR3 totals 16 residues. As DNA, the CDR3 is TGCGCCAGCAGCCAAGCCGCGGGGGGGCGCAATCAGCCCCAGCATTTT. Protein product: CASSQAAGGRNQPQHF.

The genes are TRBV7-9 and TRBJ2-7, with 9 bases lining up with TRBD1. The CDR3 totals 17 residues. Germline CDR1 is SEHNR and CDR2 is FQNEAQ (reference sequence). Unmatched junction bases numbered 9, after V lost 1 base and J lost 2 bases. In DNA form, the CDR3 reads TGTGCCAGCAGCTTAGGATTGGGGACAGGGAAAACCTACGAGCAGTACTTC. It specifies CASSLGLGTGKTYEQYF. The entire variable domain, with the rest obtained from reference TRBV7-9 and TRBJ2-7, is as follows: DTGVSQNPRHKITKRGQNVTFRCDPISEHNRLYWYRQTLGQGPEFLTYFQNEAQLEKSRLLSDRFSAERPKGSFSTLEIQRTEQGDSAMYLCASSLGLGTGKTYEQYFGPGTRLTVT.

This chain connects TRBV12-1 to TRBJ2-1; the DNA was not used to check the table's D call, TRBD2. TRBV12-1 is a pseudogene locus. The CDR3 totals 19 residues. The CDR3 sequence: CASSPRGSGGSLFYNEQFF. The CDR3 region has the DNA TGTGCCAGCAGCCCCCGGGGTAGCGGGGGATCACTATTCTACAATGAGCAGTTCTTC.

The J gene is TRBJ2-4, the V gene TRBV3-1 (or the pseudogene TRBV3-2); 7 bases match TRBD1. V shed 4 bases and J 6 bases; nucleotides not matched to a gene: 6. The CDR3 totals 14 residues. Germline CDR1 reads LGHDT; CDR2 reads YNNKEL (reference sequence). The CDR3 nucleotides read TGTGCCAGCAGCCCCACCGGGACAGCAAACATTCAGTACTTC. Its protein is CASSPTGTANIQYF.

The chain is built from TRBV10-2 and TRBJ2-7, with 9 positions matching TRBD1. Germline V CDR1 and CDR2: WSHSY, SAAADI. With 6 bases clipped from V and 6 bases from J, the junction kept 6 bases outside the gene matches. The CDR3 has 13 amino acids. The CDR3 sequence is CASSSQGAGEQYF. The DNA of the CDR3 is TGCGCCAGCAGCTCACAGGGGGCTGGCGAGCAGTACTTC.

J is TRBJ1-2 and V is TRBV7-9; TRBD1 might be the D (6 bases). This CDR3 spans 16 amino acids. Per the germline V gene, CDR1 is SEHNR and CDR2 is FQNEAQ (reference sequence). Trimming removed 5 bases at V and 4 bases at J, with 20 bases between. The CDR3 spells CASSERGAPGSYGYTF. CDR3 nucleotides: TGTGCCAGCAGCGAACGGGGGGCCCCGGGCTCCTATGGCTACACCTTC.

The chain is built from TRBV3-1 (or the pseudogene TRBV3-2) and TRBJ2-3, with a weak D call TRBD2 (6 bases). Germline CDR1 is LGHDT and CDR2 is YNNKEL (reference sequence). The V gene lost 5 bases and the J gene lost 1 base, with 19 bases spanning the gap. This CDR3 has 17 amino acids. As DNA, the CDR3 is TGTGCCAGCAGCTCTCGACTCCGGGACTGGGGCACAGATACGCAGTATTTT. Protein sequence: CASSSRLRDWGTDTQYF.

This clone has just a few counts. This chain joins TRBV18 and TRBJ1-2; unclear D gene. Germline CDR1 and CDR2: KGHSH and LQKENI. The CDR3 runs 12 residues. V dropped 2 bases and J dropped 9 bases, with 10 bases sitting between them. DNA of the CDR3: TGTGCCAGCTCACCATCCGAGGGTCGCTACACCTTC. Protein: CASSPSEGRYTF.

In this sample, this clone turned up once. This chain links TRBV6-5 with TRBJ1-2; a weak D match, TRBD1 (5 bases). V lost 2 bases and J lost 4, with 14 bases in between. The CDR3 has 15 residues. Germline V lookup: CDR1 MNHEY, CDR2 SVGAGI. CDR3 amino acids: CASSYAQARAYGYTF. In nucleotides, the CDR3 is TGTGCCAGCAGTTACGCACAGGCCCGGGCCTATGGCTACACCTTC.

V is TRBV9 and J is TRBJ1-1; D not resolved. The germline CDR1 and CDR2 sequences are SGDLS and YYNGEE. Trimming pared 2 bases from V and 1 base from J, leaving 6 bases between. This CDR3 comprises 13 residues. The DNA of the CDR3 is TGTGCCAGCAGCGTGAACAGGAACACTGAAGCTTTCTTT. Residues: CASSVNRNTEAFF.